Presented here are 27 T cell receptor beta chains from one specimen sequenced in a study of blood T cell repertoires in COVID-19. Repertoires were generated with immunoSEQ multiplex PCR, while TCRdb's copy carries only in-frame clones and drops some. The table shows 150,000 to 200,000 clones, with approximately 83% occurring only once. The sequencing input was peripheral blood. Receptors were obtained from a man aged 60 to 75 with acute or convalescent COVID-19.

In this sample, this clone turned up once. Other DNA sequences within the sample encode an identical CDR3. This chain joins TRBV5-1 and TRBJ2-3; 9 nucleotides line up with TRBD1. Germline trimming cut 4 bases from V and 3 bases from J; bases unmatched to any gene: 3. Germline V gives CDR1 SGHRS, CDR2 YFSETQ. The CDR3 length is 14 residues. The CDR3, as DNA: TGCGCCAGCAGCCCTGGACAGGGGACAGATACGCAGTATTTT. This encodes CASSPGQGTDTQYF.

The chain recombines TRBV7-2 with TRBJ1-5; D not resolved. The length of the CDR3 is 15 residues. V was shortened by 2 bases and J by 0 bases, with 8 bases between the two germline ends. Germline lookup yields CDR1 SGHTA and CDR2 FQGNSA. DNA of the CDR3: TGTGCCAGCAGCTTATCGGTCCATAGCAATCAGCCCCAGCATTTT. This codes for CASSLSVHSNQPQHF.

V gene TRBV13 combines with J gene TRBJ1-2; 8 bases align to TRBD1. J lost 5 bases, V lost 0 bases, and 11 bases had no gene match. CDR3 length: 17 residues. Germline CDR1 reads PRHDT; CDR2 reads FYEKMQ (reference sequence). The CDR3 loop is CASSLGSGRTGPYGYTF. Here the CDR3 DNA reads TGTGCCAGCAGCTTAGGCTCGGGCAGGACAGGGCCGTATGGCTACACCTTC.

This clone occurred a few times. The CDR3: CASSVFQRETQYF. The DNA for the CDR3 is TGTGCCAGCAGTGTGTTCCAGAGGGAGACCCAGTACTTC. The chain couples TRBV2 to TRBJ2-5; D remains unclear. Germline loops: CDR1 SNHLY, CDR2 FYNNEI. Trimming removed 4 bases from V and 5 bases from J, with 11 bases in between. This CDR3 is 13 amino acids long. Drawing the rest from reference TRBV2 and TRBJ2-5, the complete variable domain is EPEVTQTPSHQVTQMGQEVILRCVPISNHLYFYWYRQILGQKVEFLVSFYNNEISEKSEIFDDQFSVERPDGSNFTLKIRSTKLEDSAMYFCASSVFQRETQYFGPGTRLLVL.

CDR3 protein: CASSLESLYGYTF. In nucleotides, the CDR3 is TGTGCCAGCAGCTTGGAGAGCTTATACGGCTACACCTTC. V is TRBV5-5 and J is TRBJ1-2; D is unresolved. Germline V lookup: CDR1 SGHKS, CDR2 YYEKEE (reference sequence). The CDR3 spans 13 residues. Trimming shortened V by 0 bases and J by 8 bases, and 11 bases separated the two germline ends.

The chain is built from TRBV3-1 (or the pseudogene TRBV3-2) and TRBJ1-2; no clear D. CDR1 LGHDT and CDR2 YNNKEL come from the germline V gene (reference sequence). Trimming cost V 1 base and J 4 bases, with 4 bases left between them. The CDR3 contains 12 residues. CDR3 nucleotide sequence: TGTGCCAGCAGCCAAGCGGTCTATGGCTACACCTTC. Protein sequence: CASSQAVYGYTF.

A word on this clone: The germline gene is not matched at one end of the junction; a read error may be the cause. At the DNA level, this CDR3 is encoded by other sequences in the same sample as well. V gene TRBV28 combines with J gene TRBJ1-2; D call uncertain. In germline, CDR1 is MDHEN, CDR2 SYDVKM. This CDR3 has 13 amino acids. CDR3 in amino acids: CASRLSGYYGYTF. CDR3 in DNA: TGTGCCAGCAGATTATCGGGTTACTATGGCTACACCTTC.

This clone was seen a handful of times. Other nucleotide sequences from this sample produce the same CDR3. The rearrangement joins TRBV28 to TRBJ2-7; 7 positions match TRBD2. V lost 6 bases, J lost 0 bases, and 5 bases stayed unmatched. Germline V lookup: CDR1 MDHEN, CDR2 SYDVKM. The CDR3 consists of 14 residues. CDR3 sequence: CASRGGGSSYEQYF. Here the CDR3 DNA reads TGTGCCAGCAGAGGCGGGGGTAGCTCCTACGAGCAGTACTTC.

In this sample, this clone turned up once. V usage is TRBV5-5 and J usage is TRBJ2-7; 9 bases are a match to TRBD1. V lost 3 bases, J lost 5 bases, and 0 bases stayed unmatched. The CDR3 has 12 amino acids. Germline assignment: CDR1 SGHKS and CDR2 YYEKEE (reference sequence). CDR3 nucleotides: TGTGCCAGCAGCTGGACAGGGGACGAGCAGTACTTC. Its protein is CASSWTGDEQYF.

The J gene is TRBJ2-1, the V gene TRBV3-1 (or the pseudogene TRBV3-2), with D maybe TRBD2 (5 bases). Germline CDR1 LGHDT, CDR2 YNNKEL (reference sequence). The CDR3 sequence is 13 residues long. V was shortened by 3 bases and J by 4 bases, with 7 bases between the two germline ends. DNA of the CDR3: TGTGCCAGCAGCCACGGACTTTACAATGAGCAGTTCTTC. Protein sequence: CASSHGLYNEQFF.

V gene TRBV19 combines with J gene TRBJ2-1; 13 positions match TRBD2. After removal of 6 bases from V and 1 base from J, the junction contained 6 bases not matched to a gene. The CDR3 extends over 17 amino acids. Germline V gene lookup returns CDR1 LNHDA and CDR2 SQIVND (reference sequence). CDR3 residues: CASRATSGRSSYNEQFF. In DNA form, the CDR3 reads TGTGCCAGTAGGGCGACTAGCGGGAGGTCTTCCTACAATGAGCAGTTCTTC.

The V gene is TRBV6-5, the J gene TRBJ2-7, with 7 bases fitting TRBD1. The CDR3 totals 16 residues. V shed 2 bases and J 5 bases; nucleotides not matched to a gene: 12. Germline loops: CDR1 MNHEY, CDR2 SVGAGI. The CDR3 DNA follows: TGTGCCAGCAGTTACCAAGGACAGGTTGAGATAAACGAGCAGTACTTC. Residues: CASSYQGQVEINEQYF.

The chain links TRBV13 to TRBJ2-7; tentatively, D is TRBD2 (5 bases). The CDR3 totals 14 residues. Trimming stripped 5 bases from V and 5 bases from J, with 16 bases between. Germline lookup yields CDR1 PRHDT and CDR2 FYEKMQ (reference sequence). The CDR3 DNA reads TGTGCCAGCAGCCCGGACTGGGGTAGCAACGAGCAGTACTTC. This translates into CASSPDWGSNEQYF.

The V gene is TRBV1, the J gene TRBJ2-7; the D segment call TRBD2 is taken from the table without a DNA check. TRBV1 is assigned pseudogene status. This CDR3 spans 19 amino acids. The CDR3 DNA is TGCACCAGCAGCCACACGATCCCTCCGGGGGGGGAGGCATCCTACGAGCAGTACTTC. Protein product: CTSSHTIPPGGEASYEQYF.

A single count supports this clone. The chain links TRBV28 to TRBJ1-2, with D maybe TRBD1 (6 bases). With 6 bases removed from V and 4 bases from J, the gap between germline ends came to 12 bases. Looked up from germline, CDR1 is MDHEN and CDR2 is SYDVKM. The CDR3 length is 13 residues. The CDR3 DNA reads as TGTGCCAGCAGGTCAGGGGTTGCCTATGGCTACACCTTC. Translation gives CASRSGVAYGYTF.

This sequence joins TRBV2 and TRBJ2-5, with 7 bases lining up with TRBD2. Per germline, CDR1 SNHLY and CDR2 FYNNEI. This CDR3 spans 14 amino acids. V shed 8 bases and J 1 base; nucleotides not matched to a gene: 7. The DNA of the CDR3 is TGTGCCAGCTCCGCGACTAGCAGCCAAGAGACCCAGTACTTC. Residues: CASSATSSQETQYF.

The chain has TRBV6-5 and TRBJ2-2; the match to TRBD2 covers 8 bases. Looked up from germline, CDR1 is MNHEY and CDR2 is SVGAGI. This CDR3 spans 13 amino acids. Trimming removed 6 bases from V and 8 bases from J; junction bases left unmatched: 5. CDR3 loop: CASRRAGEGELFF. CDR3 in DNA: TGTGCCAGCAGGCGAGCGGGAGAGGGGGAGCTGTTTTTT.

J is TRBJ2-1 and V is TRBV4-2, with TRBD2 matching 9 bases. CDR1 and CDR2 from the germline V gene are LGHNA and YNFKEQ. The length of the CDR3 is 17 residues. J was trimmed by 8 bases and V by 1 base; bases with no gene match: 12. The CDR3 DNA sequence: TGTGCCAGCAGCCAAGCGGGACTAGCAGATGCCCGCTATGAGCAGTTCTTC. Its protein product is CASSQAGLADARYEQFF.

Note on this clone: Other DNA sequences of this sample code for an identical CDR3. The CDR3 DNA is TGTGCCAGCAGCGATGGACAGGGGCCCAGCAATCAGCCCCAGCATTTT. Protein sequence: CASSDGQGPSNQPQHF. The V gene is TRBV2, the J gene TRBJ1-5; 9 bases agree with TRBD1. Germline trimming cut 6 bases from V and 1 base from J; bases unmatched to any gene: 7. CDR1 is SNHLY, CDR2 FYNNEI, per germline. This CDR3 spans 16 amino acids. Filled out from reference TRBV2 and TRBJ1-5, the complete variable domain reads EPEVTQTPSHQVTQMGQEVILRCVPISNHLYFYWYRQILGQKVEFLVSFYNNEISEKSEIFDDQFSVERPDGSNFTLKIRSTKLEDSAMYFCASSDGQGPSNQPQHFGDGTRLSIL.

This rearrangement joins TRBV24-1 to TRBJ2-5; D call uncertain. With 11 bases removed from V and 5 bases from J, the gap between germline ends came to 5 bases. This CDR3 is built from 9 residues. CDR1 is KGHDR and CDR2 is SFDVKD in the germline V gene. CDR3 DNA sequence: TGTGCCATCGGGGAGACCCAGTACTTC. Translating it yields CAIGETQYF.

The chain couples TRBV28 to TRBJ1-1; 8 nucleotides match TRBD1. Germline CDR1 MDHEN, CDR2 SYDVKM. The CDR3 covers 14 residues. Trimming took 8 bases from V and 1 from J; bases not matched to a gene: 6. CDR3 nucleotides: TGTGCCAGCCTCAGGGGGCTTGGGAACACTGAAGCTTTCTTT. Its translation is CASLRGLGNTEAFF.

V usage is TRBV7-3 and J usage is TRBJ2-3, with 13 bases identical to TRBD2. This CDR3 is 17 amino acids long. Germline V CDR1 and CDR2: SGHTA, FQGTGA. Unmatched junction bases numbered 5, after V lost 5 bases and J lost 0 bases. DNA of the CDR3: TGTGCCAGCAGCCAGGGACTAGCGGGGCGAAGCACAGATACGCAGTATTTT. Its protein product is CASSQGLAGRSTDTQYF.

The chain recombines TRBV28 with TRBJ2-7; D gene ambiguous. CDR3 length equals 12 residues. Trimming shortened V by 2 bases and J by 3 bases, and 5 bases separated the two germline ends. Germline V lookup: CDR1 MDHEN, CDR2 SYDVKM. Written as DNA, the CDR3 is TGTGCCAGCAGTTTAGGCGGCTACGAGCAGTACTTC. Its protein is CASSLGGYEQYF.

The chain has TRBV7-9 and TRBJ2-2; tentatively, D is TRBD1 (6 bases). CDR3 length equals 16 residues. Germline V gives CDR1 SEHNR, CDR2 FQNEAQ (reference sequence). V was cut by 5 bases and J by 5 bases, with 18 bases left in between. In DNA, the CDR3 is TGTGCCAGCAGCCCCCGCCGGGACACTTCGACCGGGGAGCTGTTTTTT. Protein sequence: CASSPRRDTSTGELFF.

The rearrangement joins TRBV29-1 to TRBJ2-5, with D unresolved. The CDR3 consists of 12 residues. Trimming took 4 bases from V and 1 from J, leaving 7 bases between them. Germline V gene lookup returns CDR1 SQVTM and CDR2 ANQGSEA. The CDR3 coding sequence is TGCAGCGTTGGTCACACCCAAGAGACCCAGTACTTC. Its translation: CSVGHTQETQYF.

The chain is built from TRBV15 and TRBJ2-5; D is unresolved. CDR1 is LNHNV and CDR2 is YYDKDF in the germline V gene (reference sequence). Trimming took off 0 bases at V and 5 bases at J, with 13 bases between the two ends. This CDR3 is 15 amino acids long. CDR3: CATSRDSPGLETQYF. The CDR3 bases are TGTGCCACCAGCAGAGATAGTCCAGGCCTCGAGACCCAGTACTTC.

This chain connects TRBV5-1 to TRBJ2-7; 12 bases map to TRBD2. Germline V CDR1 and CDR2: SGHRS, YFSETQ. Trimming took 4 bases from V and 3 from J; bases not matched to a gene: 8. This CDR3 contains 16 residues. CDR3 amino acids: CASSIGTSGRFYEQYF. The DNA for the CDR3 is TGCGCCAGCAGCATCGGGACTAGCGGGCGATTCTACGAGCAGTACTTC. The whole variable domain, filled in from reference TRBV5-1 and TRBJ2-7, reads KAGVTQTPRYLIKTRGQQVTLSCSPISGHRSVSWYQQTPGQGLQFLFEYFSETQRNKGNFPGRFSGRQFSNSRSEMNVSTLELGDSALYLCASSIGTSGRFYEQYFGPGTRLTVT.